This T cell receptor (beta chain) was retrieved from a study of blood T cell repertoires in COVID-19. Study overall: Acute and convalescent COVID-19 samples came from the United States, Italy and Spain. Sample material is recorded as cDNA or gDNA derived from T cells, B-cell-depleted T cells, or PBMCs.

Germline V lookup: CDR1 SGHAT, CDR2 FQNNGV. The CDR3 length is 15 residues. The germline V and J ends were trimmed by 4 bases and 1 base, with 13 bases remaining between them. The authors' processing: Reference gene primer amplification in the assay estimated nucleated cell counts. Assay: immunoSEQ multiplex PCR; the TCRdb copy retains only in-frame clones and omits some. Clonal size and the V and J genes are those of that table, whereas D and trimming came from the DNA. The sample shows over 150,000 clones, about 90% of them seen only once. V gene TRBV11-2 combines with J gene TRBJ1-2; perhaps TRBD1 as D (5 bases). The receptor's source is a man between 50 and 59 years old with acute or convalescent COVID-19. Sequencing input: peripheral blood. CDR3 residues: CASSWSQGNNYGYTF. CDR3 nucleotide sequence: TGTGCCAGCAGCTGGAGCCAGGGAAATAACTATGGCTACACCTTC. The full variable domain, rest sourced from reference TRBV11-2 and TRBJ1-2, is EAGVAQSPRYKIIEKRQSVAFWCNPISGHATLYWYQQILGQGPKLLIQFQNNGVVDDSQLPKDRFSAERLKGVDSTLKIQPAKLEDSAVYLCASSWSQGNNYGYTFGSGTRLTVV.